The clone carrying this T cell receptor beta chain was recorded only once. Its cognate antigen is unknown. Primers for the PCR totalled 60 Vbeta and 13 Jbeta. Here immunoSEQ multiplex PCR was the method, and the copy in TCRdb shows in-frame clones only, minus some. Of around 170,000 clones listed, around 80% were seen once; the top ten hold 1.4%. The data stem from a study of cytomegalovirus exposure and HLA in healthy donors. Whole-study context: Early released data had tens of millions of unique TCRs, all coming from HLA-typed donors. Points from the study as a whole: What was likely a sequencing artifact was a cluster of highly shared sequence variants. Analysis was carried out at a later point, and it linked a missense DCLRE1C variant to TCR beta V- and J-gene trimming. Excluded: some indistinguishable V segments such as TRBV6-2 and TRBV6-3.

This CDR3 has 12 residues. V was trimmed by 4 bases and J by 7 bases, leaving 11 bases between them. Per germline, CDR1 ENHRY and CDR2 SYGVKD. Sequencing was carried out using PBMCs. The chain joins TRBV10-3 to TRBJ2-7; possibly TRBD2 for D (5 bases). The clonotype originates from a man younger than 35 in good health and CMV-seronegative. The chain's CDR3 is CAISVVGREQYF. The CDR3 DNA reads as TGTGCCATCAGTGTTGTAGGGAGAGAGCAGTACTTC.